This TCR beta chain is from a study of beta chain features in type 1 diabetes. This CDR3 has 13 residues. CDR1 is SNHLY, CDR2 FYNNEI, per germline. The V end was cut by 3 bases, the J end by 6 bases, with 8 bases between. A note on this clone: What it binds is not known.

Reverse transcription of all isolated RNA meant that expressed TCRB transcripts were sequenced. Generated by immunoSEQ multiplex PCR, the TCRdb table keeps only in-frame clones and is missing some. The sample yields some 350,000 clones, approximately 12% seen once. Points from the study as a whole: TCRB CDR3 length was moderately but significantly reduced in all four CD4+ subsets of Type 1 diabetes patients. Among patients, naive, central memory and Treg TCRB repertoires appeared more similar than among healthy donors.

This TCR derives from a woman younger than 35 with type 1 diabetes. Input material: naive CD4+ T cells from blood. The V and J genes are TRBV2 and TRBJ2-2, with no clear D. The CDR3 protein is CASSDGRAGELFF. The CDR3 DNA reads as TGTGCCAGCAGTGATGGGCGCGCCGGGGAGCTGTTTTTT.